Each of the 9 T cell receptor beta chains below was sequenced from the same sample in a study of blood T cells in healthy people across ages. Sample-barcoded 5' priming and a J-beta primer mix drove a second PCR of about 7 to 11 cycles. MiXCR, run by TCRdb on the 5' RACE reads, gives a single entry per CDR3 protein. The sample shows 1.5 million to 2 million distinct CDR3 sequences, approximately 50% of them seen only once. The sequenced material came from blood. All receptors come from a woman aged 35 to 49 in good health.

V gene TRBV18 combines with J gene TRBJ2-5, with 9 nucleotides matching TRBD1. Germline V CDR1 and CDR2: KGHSH, LQKENI. V dropped 3 bases and J dropped 11; count of bases not matched to a gene: 16. This CDR3 is 16 amino acids long. As DNA, the CDR3 is TGTGCCAGCTCACCCGTTAAAGCGGACAGGGGTGTTGAGCAGTACTTC. Its protein is CASSPVKADRGVEQYF.

This sequence joins TRBV27 and TRBJ2-7; D is possibly TRBD1 or TRBD2 (5 bases each). The CDR3 loop spans 16 amino acids. Germline V CDR1 and CDR2: MNHEY, SMNVEV (reference sequence). V dropped 0 bases and J dropped 0 bases, with 12 bases sitting between them. The CDR3 region has the DNA TGTGCCAGCAGTTTATCGAGGTCGAGGGGCTCCTACGAGCAGTACTTC. Amino acid sequence: CASSLSRSRGSYEQYF.

The chain has TRBV5-1 and TRBJ2-3; D perhaps matches TRBD1 (5 bases). V was cut by 4 bases and J by 0 bases, with 21 bases left in between. The V gene's germline CDR1 is SGHRS and CDR2 YFSETQ. The CDR3 length is 18 residues. The DNA for the CDR3 is TGCGCCAGCAGCCTGGGGCGTCCCGCCCGAATAAGCACAGATACGCAGTATTTT. Residues: CASSLGRPARISTDTQYF.

This clonotype has a count of ten or more. The rearrangement links TRBV7-2 to TRBJ2-6; possibly TRBD1 for D (5 bases). The CDR3 consists of 14 residues. Germline V gene sequence: CDR1 SGHTA, CDR2 FQGNSA. V lost 2 bases to trimming and J lost 4 bases, with 6 bases between them. The CDR3 bases are TGTGCCAGCAGCTTAACAGGAGGGGCCAACGTCCTGACTTTC. Its translation is CASSLTGGANVLTF.

The chain couples TRBV7-2 to TRBJ1-2, with D hard to call. This CDR3 spans 15 amino acids. V was clipped by 5 bases and J by 4 bases, with 17 bases between them. Germline CDR1 reads SGHTA; CDR2 reads FQGNSA. DNA for the CDR3: TGTGCCAGCAGCCACAGCTCTGATAGAGGCTATGGCTACACCTTC. Its protein is CASSHSSDRGYGYTF.

This clonotype was counted only a few times. This chain links TRBV3-1 with TRBJ2-5; TRBD2 aligns across 14 bases. Germline V gene sequence: CDR1 LGHDT, CDR2 YNNKEL (reference sequence). The length of the CDR3 is 17 residues. With 0 bases clipped from V and 6 bases from J, the junction kept 6 bases outside the gene matches. The CDR3 region is CASSQEGTSGGSKTQYF. CDR3 sequence (DNA): TGTGCCAGCAGCCAAGAGGGGACTAGCGGGGGCTCGAAGACCCAGTACTTC.

This clonotype was counted between two and nine times. V gene TRBV7-3 combines with J gene TRBJ2-7; TRBD2 matches at 8 bases. V lost 8 bases and J lost 0; bases outside the gene matches: 9. The germline V gene encodes CDR1 SGHTA and CDR2 FQGTGA. The CDR3 contains 15 residues. The CDR3 DNA follows: TGTGCCAGCCCGGCGGGACTAGATTTCTCCTACGAGCAGTACTTC. It yields the protein CASPAGLDFSYEQYF.

V and J are TRBV29-1 and TRBJ2-2; tentative D call: TRBD2 (5 bases). The CDR3 contains 13 residues. The V gene's germline CDR1 is SQVTM and CDR2 ANQGSEA. V was clipped by 4 bases and J by 5 bases, with 11 bases between them. CDR3 in DNA: TGCAGCGTTGGAGCTAGCTCAACCGGGGAGCTGTTTTTT. Protein: CSVGASSTGELFF.

This clonotype was found a few times. The chain is built from TRBV6-2 or TRBV6-3 and TRBJ2-7; the D gene could be TRBD1 or TRBD2 (5 bases each). The CDR3 has 14 residues. Trimming removed 6 bases at V and 2 bases at J, with 14 bases between. Germline assignment: CDR1 MNHEY and CDR2 SVGEGT. For the CDR3, the DNA is TGTGCCAGCAGCCTCCCGGGGACCCCCTACGAGCAGTACTTC. This encodes CASSLPGTPYEQYF.